Below are 30 T cell receptor beta chains sequenced from a single sample in a study of cytomegalovirus exposure and HLA in healthy donors. PCR amplification relied on 60 Vbeta primers (plus 13 Jbeta primers). Using immunoSEQ multiplex PCR, the repertoire was profiled, and TCRdb retains in-frame clones only, with some absent. The data contain 150,000 to 200,000 clones, around 80% of them singletons. The sequenced sample consisted of PBMCs. All receptors come from a woman in her twenties or thirties in good health and CMV-seropositive.

The chain uses TRBV18 and TRBJ2-1; 8 nucleotides align to TRBD1. V trimming: 0 bases; J trimming: 8 bases; junction bases outside the gene matches: 6. Germline CDR1 and CDR2: KGHSH and LQKENI. The CDR3 loop spans 15 amino acids. The CDR3 DNA sequence: TGTGCCAGCTCACCACCCAGGACAGGGTCCGATGAGCAGTTCTTC. Translation: CASSPPRTGSDEQFF.

The V gene is TRBV19, the J gene TRBJ1-1; TRBD1 matches 7 bases. V gave up 11 bases and J gave up 1 base; unmatched junction bases: 13. The CDR3 extends over 15 amino acids. Per germline, CDR1 LNHDA and CDR2 SQIVND (reference sequence). This CDR3 is CASGGGLSGNTEAFF. CDR3 DNA sequence: TGTGCCTCAGGGGGAGGCCTGAGCGGGAACACTGAAGCTTTCTTT. The whole variable domain, filled in from reference TRBV19 and TRBJ1-1, reads DGGITQSPKYLFRKEGQNVTLSCEQNLNHDAMYWYRQDPGQGLRLIYYSQIVNDFQKGDIAEGYSVSREKKESFPLTVTSAQKNPTAFYLCASGGGLSGNTEAFFGQGTRLTVV.

The gene calls are TRBV11-3 and TRBJ2-7, with 10 nucleotides matching TRBD1. Germline V gives CDR1 SGHNT, CDR2 YENEEA. This CDR3 has 15 amino acids. Trimming at V came to 5 bases and at J to 3 bases, leaving 7 bases not matched to a gene. The CDR3 DNA sequence: TGTGCCAGCAGCCTAGGACAGGGGGGGCTCTACGAGCAGTACTTC. It encodes CASSLGQGGLYEQYF.

This rearrangement joins TRBV7-9 to TRBJ2-7, with D uncertain. The CDR3 length is 14 residues. The V and J ends lost 1 base and 0 bases respectively, with 7 bases between them. Germline values: CDR1 SEHNR, CDR2 FQNEAQ (reference sequence). As DNA, the CDR3 is TGTGCCAGCAGCTTAGACAGATTCTCCTACGAGCAGTACTTC. The encoded protein is CASSLDRFSYEQYF.

V and J are TRBV25-1 and TRBJ2-7, with D maybe TRBD2 (7 bases). The CDR3 covers 13 residues. CDR1 and CDR2 (germline): MGHDK, SYGVNS. The V gene lost 8 bases and the J gene lost 3 bases, with 14 bases spanning the gap. The CDR3 sequence: CASVAGDYYEQYF. For the CDR3, the DNA is TGTGCCAGCGTAGCAGGGGACTACTACGAGCAGTACTTC.

The rearrangement joins TRBV29-1 to TRBJ2-6; TRBD1 matches at 7 bases. The germline V gene encodes CDR1 SQVTM and CDR2 ANQGSEA. Trimming at V came to 0 bases and at J to 0 bases, leaving 5 bases not matched to a gene. CDR3 length: 17 amino acids. In DNA, the CDR3 is TGCAGCGTTGAAGATAGGACAGGTTACTCTGGGGCCAACGTCCTGACTTTC. It specifies CSVEDRTGYSGANVLTF.

The V gene is TRBV21-1, the J gene TRBJ1-5; the D segment call TRBD1 is taken from the table without a DNA check. TRBV21-1 is noted as a pseudogene. The CDR3 is 18 residues long. CDR3 amino acids: CASSKPEGDRGGNQPQHF. CDR3 nucleotides: TGTGCCAGCAGCAAACCTGAGGGCGACAGGGGAGGCAATCAGCCCCAGCATTTT.

This rearrangement joins TRBV28 to TRBJ1-2, with D tentatively TRBD1 (6 bases). V lost 2 bases and J 2 bases, leaving 6 bases between the germline ends. Germline V gene lookup returns CDR1 MDHEN and CDR2 SYDVKM. CDR3 size: 13 residues. The CDR3 DNA is TGTGCCAGCAGTTTAGACAGGAACTATGGCTACACCTTC. Amino acid sequence: CASSLDRNYGYTF.

The chain joins TRBV18 to TRBJ2-1; 7 nucleotides line up with TRBD2. Germline CDR1 and CDR2: KGHSH and LQKENI. This CDR3 region has 17 residues. Unmatched junction bases numbered 16, after V lost 3 bases and J lost 8 bases. In nucleotides, the CDR3 is TGTGCCAGCTCACCTCGCTGGGCTAGCGGTGATTCCGATGAGCAGTTCTTC. Translating gives CASSPRWASGDSDEQFF. The variable domain in full, with the rest retrieved from reference TRBV18 and TRBJ2-1, is NAGVMQNPRHLVRRRGQEARLRCSPMKGHSHVYWYRQLPEEGLKFMVYLQKENIIDESGMPKERFSAEFPKEGPSILRIQQVVRGDSAAYFCASSPRWASGDSDEQFFGPGTRLTVL.

A few counts support this clone. The V call is TRBV27, the J call TRBJ2-1, with a possible D match to TRBD2 (5 bases). In germline, CDR1 is MNHEY, CDR2 SMNVEV (reference sequence). V was cut by 2 bases and J by 4 bases, with 9 bases left in between. The CDR3 has 14 residues. CDR3 in DNA: TGTGCCAGCAGTTTAGCGGCGGGTTACAATGAGCAGTTCTTC. Protein sequence: CASSLAAGYNEQFF.

The chain has TRBV7-9 and TRBJ2-5; TRBD1 matches 8 bases. Matching the DNA end better, TRBJ2-7 makes the J call doubtful. Germline loops: CDR1 SEHNR, CDR2 FQNEAQ (reference sequence). The CDR3 extends over 15 amino acids. CDR3 loop: CASSLGTGSGYEQYF. In DNA, the CDR3 is TGTGCCAGCAGCTTAGGGACAGGGTCCGGCTACGAGCAGTACTTC.

The rearrangement joins TRBV27 to TRBJ2-7, with 10 bases that match TRBD2. Trimming removed 4 bases from V and 4 bases from J; junction bases left unmatched: 13. The CDR3 totals 17 residues. CDR1 MNHEY and CDR2 SMNVEV come from the germline V gene (reference sequence). The CDR3 spells CASSSLQRPSGSYEQYF. The CDR3 bases are TGTGCCAGCAGTTCGTTACAGCGTCCTAGCGGGAGTTACGAGCAGTACTTC.

This clone was observed a few times. The rearrangement joins TRBV28 to TRBJ2-7; D might be TRBD1 (6 bases). CDR3 length equals 15 residues. V was shortened by 5 bases and J by 0 bases, with 14 bases between the two germline ends. The germline V gene encodes CDR1 MDHEN and CDR2 SYDVKM. CDR3 protein: CASSPTGASSYEQYF. The CDR3 DNA sequence: TGTGCCAGCAGTCCGACAGGAGCGAGCTCCTACGAGCAGTACTTC.

The chain carries TRBV7-9 and TRBJ1-1; D not certain. The germline V and J ends were trimmed by 5 bases and 3 bases, with 7 bases remaining between them. Germline V lookup: CDR1 SEHNR, CDR2 FQNEAQ (reference sequence). The CDR3 consists of 12 residues. CDR3 in amino acids: CASSREYTEAFF. The CDR3, as DNA: TGTGCCAGCAGCCGCGAATACACTGAAGCTTTCTTT.

The V gene is TRBV18, the J gene TRBJ1-1, with 8 positions matching TRBD1. The CDR3 is 15 amino acids. Germline lookup yields CDR1 KGHSH and CDR2 LQKENI. Trimming at V came to 6 bases and at J to 1 base, leaving 7 bases not matched to a gene. CDR3 bases: TGTGCCAGCTCCGGACAGGGAATCGCGAACACTGAAGCTTTCTTT. Residues: CASSGQGIANTEAFF.

CDR3 in amino acids: CASRTPGQGAAEAFF. CDR3 bases: TGTGCCAGCAGGACACCGGGACAGGGGGCGGCGGAAGCTTTCTTT. The chain joins TRBV6-1 to TRBJ1-1; 12 positions match TRBD1. The V gene end was trimmed by 6 bases and the J gene end by 8 bases; junction bases not matched to a gene: 10. Germline loops: CDR1 MNHNS, CDR2 SASEGT. This CDR3 contains 15 residues.

The chain joins TRBV7-9 to TRBJ1-2, with unresolved D. This CDR3 is 13 amino acids long. V lost 1 base and J lost 4, with 7 bases in between. Germline V lookup: CDR1 SEHNR, CDR2 FQNEAQ (reference sequence). The CDR3 sequence: CASSLEYSYGYTF. The CDR3 DNA sequence: TGTGCCAGCAGCTTAGAGTATAGCTATGGCTACACCTTC.

In its sample, this clone was seen a few times. J is TRBJ1-3 and V is TRBV12-5, with D possibly TRBD1 on 6 matching bases. Looked up from germline, CDR1 is LGHNT and CDR2 is FRNRAP. The V end was cut by 0 bases, the J end by 0 bases, with 15 bases between. The CDR3 loop spans 18 amino acids. CDR3 coding DNA: TGTGCTAGTGGTTTGGTCTTAGGGCAGGGGATCTCTGGAAACACCATATATTTT. Translated: CASGLVLGQGISGNTIYF.

The chain employs TRBV2 and TRBJ2-3, with D uncertain. Germline lookup yields CDR1 SNHLY and CDR2 FYNNEI. This CDR3 spans 12 amino acids. V was trimmed by 3 bases and J by 4 bases, leaving 5 bases between them. This chain's CDR3 is CASSDRSDTQYF. CDR3 in DNA: TGTGCCAGCAGTGACAGATCAGATACGCAGTATTTT.

This chain connects TRBV27 to TRBJ2-7; tentatively, D is TRBD1 (7 bases). V lost 4 bases and J lost 4, with 11 bases in between. This CDR3 region has 13 residues. CDR1 and CDR2 (germline): MNHEY, SMNVEV (reference sequence). CDR3 region: CASSSGGRYEQYF. The CDR3 nucleotides read TGTGCCAGCAGTTCAGGGGGGAGGTACGAGCAGTACTTC.

The gene calls are TRBV6-5 and TRBJ1-3, with 7 bases fitting TRBD1. J gave up 2 bases and V 8 bases, and 9 bases lay outside the gene matches. This CDR3 spans 15 amino acids. Germline CDR1 MNHEY, CDR2 SVGAGI. CDR3 sequence: CASEGGPMAGNTIYF. In nucleotides, the CDR3 is TGTGCCAGCGAAGGGGGCCCGATGGCTGGAAACACCATATATTTT.

This chain uses TRBV7-2 with TRBJ2-7, with TRBD2 matching 10 bases. The V gene end was trimmed by 3 bases and the J gene end by 5 bases; junction bases not matched to a gene: 4. The CDR3 has 14 amino acids. Germline CDR1 is SGHTA and CDR2 is FQGNSA. CDR3 in DNA: TGTGCCAGCAGCTTCGTAGCGGGAGGCCACGAGCAGTACTTC. Protein: CASSFVAGGHEQYF. Full variable domain (rest looked up from reference TRBV7-2 and TRBJ2-7): GAGVSQSPSNKVTEKGKDVELRCDPISGHTALYWYRQSLGQGLEFLIYFQGNSAPDKSGLPSDRFSAERTGGSVSTLTIQRTQQEDSAVYLCASSFVAGGHEQYFGPGTRLTVT.

Only one count was recorded for this clone. The CDR3 DNA sequence: TGTGCCAGCAGGGAGAGTCCCCAGGGTGGGTACACCTTC. Protein product: CASRESPQGGYTF. The chain uses TRBV28 and TRBJ1-2; weak D call: TRBD1 (5 bases). The V and J ends lost 6 bases and 11 bases respectively, with 19 bases between them. The CDR3 loop spans 13 amino acids. Per germline, CDR1 MDHEN and CDR2 SYDVKM.

The rearrangement links TRBV4-2 to TRBJ1-2; 8 nucleotides agree with TRBD1. The J segment lost 5 bases and the V segment lost 1 base, leaving 6 bases of the junction unmatched. The CDR3 contains 15 residues. Germline lookup yields CDR1 LGHNA and CDR2 YNFKEQ. Here the CDR3 reads CASSQAPGQDYGYTF. The CDR3 nucleotides are TGTGCCAGCAGCCAAGCCCCGGGACAGGATTATGGCTACACCTTC.

The J gene is TRBJ1-2, the V gene TRBV2; D is ambiguous. Germline CDR1 SNHLY, CDR2 FYNNEI. The CDR3 extends over 13 amino acids. The V end lost 6 bases, the J end lost 5 bases, and 13 bases lay between the germline ends. The DNA of the CDR3 is TGTGCCAGCAGCCTCCGGACGGGATATGGCTACACCTTC. Protein sequence: CASSLRTGYGYTF.

This clone was detected only a few times. The genes are TRBV28 and TRBJ2-5; 10 positions match TRBD2. The germline V gene encodes CDR1 MDHEN and CDR2 SYDVKM. V lost 8 bases to trimming and J lost 0 bases; unmatched junction nucleotides: 3. The CDR3 spans 14 residues. CDR3 sequence (DNA): TGTGCCAGCCAGGGGACTAGCGACCAAGAGACCCAGTACTTC. Translating gives CASQGTSDQETQYF. Complete variable domain (other parts from reference TRBV28 and TRBJ2-5): DVKVTQSSRYLVKRTGEKVFLECVQDMDHENMFWYRQDPGLGLRLIYFSYDVKMKEKGDIPEGYSVSREKKERFSLILESASTNQTSMYLCASQGTSDQETQYFGPGTRLLVL.

The chain employs TRBV29-1 and TRBJ2-3; TRBD1 is a possible D gene (6 bases). The CDR3 contains 13 residues. CDR1 SQVTM and CDR2 ANQGSEA come from the germline V gene. Trimming pared 5 bases from V and 2 bases from J, leaving 11 bases between. The CDR3 DNA follows: TGCAGCGTTCCGGGACAAGACACAGATACGCAGTATTTT. Translation gives CSVPGQDTDTQYF.

The chain couples TRBV4-1 to TRBJ1-2, with 11 bases fitting TRBD1. The V gene end was trimmed by 0 bases and the J gene end by 5 bases; junction bases not matched to a gene: 8. Germline V gene sequence: CDR1 MGHRA, CDR2 YSYEKL. The CDR3 contains 17 residues. The CDR3 region has the DNA TGCGCCAGCAGCCAAGATGTTCGGGACAGGGGGATATATGGCTACACCTTC. It yields the protein CASSQDVRDRGIYGYTF.

This clone has only a few counts. The chain combines TRBV6-1 with TRBJ2-5; 7 nucleotides line up with TRBD2. Trimming cost V 2 bases and J 1 base; bases outside gene matches: 10. CDR3 length equals 17 residues. Germline values: CDR1 MNHNS, CDR2 SASEGT. The DNA for the CDR3 is TGTGCCAGCAGTGAAAGCCTTGGGAGGGCGACCCAAGAGACCCAGTACTTC. Protein: CASSESLGRATQETQYF.

This clone was detected only a few times. The gene calls are TRBV27 and TRBJ2-2; D may be TRBD2 (5 bases). The CDR3 is 14 amino acids. CDR1 and CDR2 from the germline V gene are MNHEY and SMNVEV (reference sequence). The ends were cut back, 5 bases at V and 2 bases at J, with 9 bases in the middle. The CDR3 protein is CASSLGLNTGELFF. The CDR3 region has the DNA TGTGCCAGCAGTCTTGGACTTAACACCGGGGAGCTGTTTTTT.